Following are 15 T cell receptor beta chains from one sample sequenced in a study of control samples from healthy donors and cancer patients. Sequencing used immunoSEQ multiplex PCR; TCRdb keeps in-frame clones, though not all of them. Altogether about 120,000 clones are present, 92% being singletons, with the ten largest covering about 2.2%. Material: blood. The receptor source for this set is a woman between 45 and 60 years old in good health.

CDR3 region: CASSLASQGSRPNTEAFF. As DNA, the CDR3 is TGCGCCAGCAGCTTGGCCAGCCAGGGGTCCCGACCGAACACTGAAGCTTTCTTT. The chain combines TRBV5-1 with TRBJ1-1, with D maybe TRBD1 (6 bases). The CDR3 contains 18 residues. Looked up from germline, CDR1 is SGHRS and CDR2 is YFSETQ. V shed 0 bases and J shed 1 base, with 19 bases lying between them.

The genes are TRBV7-8 and TRBJ1-5; D is unresolved. Trimming pared 1 base from V and 3 bases from J, leaving 10 bases between. CDR1 SGHVS and CDR2 FQNEAQ come from the germline V gene. The CDR3 length is 15 residues. CDR3 bases: TGTGCCAGCAGCTTAGGAACGGCCCCCAATCAGCCCCAGCATTTT. Translating gives CASSLGTAPNQPQHF.

The chain has TRBV28 and TRBJ1-6; 7 bases map to TRBD1. This CDR3 spans 14 amino acids. V lost 3 bases, J lost 9 bases, and 5 bases stayed unmatched. Per germline, CDR1 MDHEN and CDR2 SYDVKM. The CDR3 loop reads CASSFLGGSSPLHF. CDR3 coding DNA: TGTGCCAGCAGTTTTTTAGGGGGCAGTTCACCCCTCCACTTT.

This sequence joins TRBV6-5 and TRBJ1-2, with D uncertain. This CDR3 has 14 amino acids. In germline, CDR1 is MNHEY, CDR2 SVGAGI. V was cut by 0 bases and J by 2 bases, with 7 bases left in between. As DNA, the CDR3 is TGTGCCAGCAGTTACTCGATTGGAAACTATGGCTACACCTTC. This codes for CASSYSIGNYGYTF.

The rearrangement uses TRBV30 and TRBJ2-5, with D unclear. The V end lost 4 bases, the J end lost 2 bases, and 5 bases lay between the germline ends. There are 11 residues in the CDR3. Germline assignment: CDR1 GTSNPN and CDR2 SVGIG (reference sequence). CDR3 sequence (DNA): TGTGCCTGGACCGGACAAGAGACCCAGTACTTC. Its translation: CAWTGQETQYF. The whole variable domain, remainder taken from reference TRBV30 and TRBJ2-5, is SQTIHQWPATLVQPVGSPLSLECTVEGTSNPNLYWYRQAAGRGLQLLFYSVGIGQISSEVPQNLSASRPQDRQFILSSKKLLLSDSGFYLCAWTGQETQYFGPGTRLLVL.

This clone was found once. The chain is built from TRBV6-1 and TRBJ1-4; 11 positions agree with TRBD1. Trimming cost V 1 base and J 2 bases; bases outside gene matches: 3. The CDR3 has 17 residues. The germline V gene has CDR1 MNHNS and CDR2 SASEGT. CDR3 sequence: CASSEVRTGGTNEKLFF. The CDR3 coding sequence is TGTGCCAGCAGTGAAGTACGGACAGGGGGCACTAATGAAAAACTGTTTTTT.

The rearrangement uses TRBV5-6 and TRBJ2-7; no firm D call. In germline, CDR1 is SGHDT, CDR2 YYEEEE. This CDR3 is built from 15 residues. The germline V and J ends were trimmed by 1 base and 0 bases, with 11 bases remaining between them. CDR3 DNA: TGTGCCAGCAGCTTGCTCCGCACACCCTCCTACGAGCAGTACTTC. Translation gives CASSLLRTPSYEQYF.

V and J are TRBV9 and TRBJ1-1; no firm D call. Trimming cost V 0 bases and J 7 bases, with 7 bases left between them. The CDR3 is made up of 12 amino acids. Germline loops: CDR1 SGDLS, CDR2 YYNGEE. The CDR3 here is CASSVVGGEAFF. The CDR3 bases are TGTGCCAGCAGCGTAGTGGGAGGTGAAGCTTTCTTT.

This clone came up a few times. The chain has TRBV5-5 and TRBJ2-7; D is ambiguous. The CDR3 spans 11 residues. The V gene lost 1 base and the J gene lost 4 bases, with 3 bases spanning the gap. Germline V CDR1 and CDR2: SGHKS, YYEKEE (reference sequence). The CDR3 DNA follows: TGTGCCAGCAGCTTGACTTACGAGCAGTACTTC. Translation gives CASSLTYEQYF.

The chain has TRBV6-5 and TRBJ1-6; D possibly corresponds to TRBD1 (6 bases). The CDR3 covers 15 residues. V was trimmed by 6 bases and J by 3 bases, leaving 12 bases between them. CDR1 and CDR2 from the germline V gene are MNHEY and SVGAGI. The CDR3 nucleotides read TGTGCCAGCAGCAGGGGCGGGAACTATAATTCACCCCTCCACTTT. The encoded protein is CASSRGGNYNSPLHF.

Of note for this clone: The same CDR3 also results from other DNA sequences found in this sample. This chain joins TRBV28 and TRBJ2-1; D gene ambiguous. The CDR3 is 13 residues long. The germline CDR1 and CDR2 sequences are MDHEN and SYDVKM. V lost 4 bases and J 9 bases, leaving 13 bases between the germline ends. CDR3 sequence (DNA): TGTGCCAGCAGTTACCCCAGCGTGAGTGAGCAGTTCTTC. This gives the protein CASSYPSVSEQFF.

V usage is TRBV10-3 and J usage is TRBJ2-1; 10 nucleotides line up with TRBD2. J gave up 4 bases and V 6 bases, and 6 bases lay outside the gene matches. The length of the CDR3 is 15 residues. The V gene's germline CDR1 is ENHRY and CDR2 SYGVKD. The CDR3 region has the DNA TGTGCCATCAGAGCCGGACTAGCGGAGTACAATGAGCAGTTCTTC. This translates into CAIRAGLAEYNEQFF.

The chain joins TRBV3-1 (or the pseudogene TRBV3-2) to TRBJ1-2; 7 bases agree with TRBD1. V trimming: 0 bases; J trimming: 8 bases; junction bases outside the gene matches: 9. The CDR3 contains 15 residues. Germline CDR1 reads LGHDT; CDR2 reads YNNKEL (reference sequence). The CDR3 reads CASSQDGARQGGYTF. Here the CDR3 DNA reads TGTGCCAGCAGCCAAGATGGGGCTAGACAGGGAGGCTACACCTTC.

The rearrangement uses TRBV11-2 and TRBJ1-2, with a weak D call TRBD1 (6 bases). The CDR3 totals 14 residues. Trimming removed 5 bases from V and 9 bases from J, with 19 bases in between. CDR1 and CDR2 (germline): SGHAT, FQNNGV. The CDR3 bases are TGTGCCAGCAGCCCAGGGGCTCATATCGGTAGCTACACCTTC. Translation: CASSPGAHIGSYTF.

The genes are TRBV19 and TRBJ1-1; weak D call: TRBD1 (5 bases). Germline CDR1 and CDR2: LNHDA and SQIVND (reference sequence). V lost 5 bases and J lost 0, with 16 bases in between. The CDR3 extends over 16 amino acids. The CDR3 coding sequence is TGTGCCAGTAGTCTAGCCGGGGGGAGGATGAACACTGAAGCTTTCTTT. Its protein product is CASSLAGGRMNTEAFF.